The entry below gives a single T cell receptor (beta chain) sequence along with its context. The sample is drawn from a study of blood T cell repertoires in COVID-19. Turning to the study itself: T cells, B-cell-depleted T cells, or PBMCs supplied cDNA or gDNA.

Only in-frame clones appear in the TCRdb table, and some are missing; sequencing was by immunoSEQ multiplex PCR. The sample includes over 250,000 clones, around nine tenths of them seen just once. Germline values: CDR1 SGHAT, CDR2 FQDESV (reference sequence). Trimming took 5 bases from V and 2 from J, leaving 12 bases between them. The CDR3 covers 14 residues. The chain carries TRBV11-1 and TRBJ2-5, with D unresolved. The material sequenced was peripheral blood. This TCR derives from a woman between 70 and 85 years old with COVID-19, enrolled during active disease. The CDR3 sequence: CASSAAGLQETQYF. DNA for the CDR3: TGTGCCAGCAGCGCAGCAGGCTTGCAAGAGACCCAGTACTTC.